Described below is a single TCR beta chain sequence and its context. Its antigen is unknown. Base qualities are not recorded, but no much larger clone differs from it by a single base. Library preparation used the immunoSEQ multiplex PCR assay. To provide template for TCR sequencing, every sample had RNA extracted and reverse transcribed into cDNA. First-strand cDNA was synthesized using SuperScript III with a 2:1 mix of oligo-dT and random hexamers. A synthetic immune receptor repertoire was used to gauge amplification bias, and whatever bias remained was removed computationally. Per the original workflow: After raw reads were preprocessed to remove errors, the CDR3 was defined following IMGT conventions as running from the conserved cysteine to phenylalanine. Clonality was computed as 1 minus the Shannon entropy, with the entropy normalized by log2 of the number of productive unique TCRs. Whether scalp clones were CD4 or CD8 was inferred by matching scalp TCRbeta sequences against CD4 and CD8 repertoires sorted from blood. TCRdb stores this immuneACCESS table with in-frame sequences only. Part of the clones is absent; in the studies checked, under half of the shortfall reflects unresolved V genes, and no reason is known for the rest. The V and J calls and the clone size are those of that table, but D and trimming were determined from the DNA. The sample table shows hundreds of thousands of clones, and 60% are seen once. The top ten clones comprise 0.75% to 0.95% of the sample.

The sample comes from a study of CD8+ T cells in alopecia areata (dated 2018 in TCRdb). Looking at the study overall: Treated patients were enrolled in an open-label pilot trial of oral tofacitinib, 5 to 10 mg twice daily, for moderate-to-severe alopecia areata. Tofacitinib was given for 6 to 18 months, followed by 6 months of follow-up off drug to assess delayed response and recurrence. For the treated patients, the SALT score, which quantifies what percentage of scalp surface area is affected, served as the measure of disease severity. The study used high-throughput TCRbeta sequencing to examine T cell clonal expansion in alopecia areata, in both the C3H/HeJ mouse model and human patients. Scalp tissue and sorted CD4+ and CD8+ peripheral blood T cells from patchy and totalis/universalis alopecia areata patients and from healthy controls were covered by human TCRbeta sequencing. Biopsies were taken from tofacitinib-treated patients at baseline and again at 4 and 24 weeks into treatment, and several of those patients also had a later scalp biopsy. Scalp clonality was compared among normal scalp (n=4), patchy alopecia areata scalp (n=8), and alopecia totalis/universalis scalp (n=8). RNA was extracted with the PAXgene miRNA kit for fixed scalp, the miRNeasy kit for PBMCs, and the RNeasy kit for mouse skin. TCRbeta CDR3 regions were amplified by immunoSEQ multiplex PCR with 35 Vbeta forward and 13 Jbeta reverse primers.

Study-wide findings and limitations: Higher clonality and more expanded CD8+ clones were observed in lesional scalp than in normal scalp, particularly in alopecia totalis/universalis, a finding suggestive of antigenic drive. Because the treated cohort was small and had only one nonresponder, larger studies are needed to examine links between baseline CD8+ expansion and response. Resident alphabeta T cells in normal human skin are also sequenced, complicating scalp TCR repertoire analysis, unlike mouse skin dominated by gammadelta T cells. Shared TCR sequences between patients were less evident than in mice, which may be partly attributable to HLA diversity in the patient population. Many expanded lesional clones persisted in scalp and blood during tofacitinib treatment, which may partly explain relapse after stopping treatment. Scalp clonality and the number of expanded CD8+ clones among the top 100 scalp clones were significantly decreased by tofacitinib.

The CDR3 measures 16 amino acids from cysteine to phenylalanine. Left in the record is the CDR3 DNA by itself, 48 bases read in frame from the first base. The junction carries 15 bases between V and J, which are trimmed by 0 bases and 3 bases respectively. Based on the germline V gene, the CDR1 and CDR2 sequences are SGHAT and FQNNGV. This specimen's treatment or condition label, per the study, means: oral pan-JAK inhibitor, 5-10 mg twice daily. Peripheral blood and lesional scalp punch biopsies were obtained from patients with alopecia areata. After PBMCs were isolated by density centrifugation and stained for CD3, CD4 and CD8, a FACSAria was used to sort CD4+ and CD8+ T cells.

The sample consisted of CD4+ T cells sorted from blood, taken at approximately week 52, from a patient treated with tofacitinib. The receptor was isolated from a human donor with alopecia areata. The chain joins TRBV11-2 to TRBJ2-7; the D gene is unclear. The CDR3 reads as follows: CASSLDLSLGDYEQYF. The nucleotide sequence is given as TGTGCCAGCAGCTTAGATCTGTCGTTAGGAGACTACGAGCAGTACTTC.